Presented here are 14 T cell receptor beta chains from one specimen sequenced in a study of T cell changes during pregnancy in multiple sclerosis. Sequencing was performed with immunoSEQ multiplex PCR; in TCRdb, only in-frame clones are kept and a portion is missing. The data contain 85,000 to 130,000 clones, 80% to 95% of them singletons. The sequencing used peripheral blood, collected after pregnancy. Source of these receptors: a female donor with multiple sclerosis, enrolled in a pregnancy study.

The gene calls are TRBV6-5 and TRBJ1-5; TRBD1 matches at 7 bases. J lost 3 bases, V lost 2 bases, and 7 bases had no gene match. Germline-derived CDR1 and CDR2 are MNHEY and SVGAGI. The CDR3 sequence is 16 residues long. CDR3 loop: CASSYVGQEDNQPQHF. The CDR3 nucleotides read TGTGCCAGCAGTTACGTTGGACAGGAGGACAATCAGCCCCAGCATTTT.

This rearrangement joins TRBV18 to TRBJ1-3; D call uncertain. Germline V CDR1 and CDR2: KGHSH, LQKENI. V was shortened by 3 bases and J by 0 bases, with 12 bases between the two germline ends. The CDR3 covers 16 residues. As DNA, the CDR3 is TGTGCCAGCTCACCGTCAACGGTAAACTCTGGAAACACCATATATTTT. It translates to CASSPSTVNSGNTIYF.

The CDR3 protein is CASSNIRDSRYEQYF. The CDR3 nucleotides are TGTGCCAGCAGCAATATCCGGGACAGTCGCTACGAGCAGTACTTC. The chain links TRBV21-1 to TRBJ2-7; the table's TRBD1 call for D was not verified on the DNA. TRBV21-1 is deemed a pseudogene. The CDR3 contains 15 residues.

The V gene is TRBV10-3, the J gene TRBJ1-4; 7 positions agree with TRBD1. V lost 6 bases, J lost 3 bases, and 1 base stayed unmatched. The CDR3 has 13 amino acids. Per the germline V gene, CDR1 is ENHRY and CDR2 is SYGVKD. The CDR3 sequence: CAIRQGANEKLFF. The CDR3 DNA follows: TGTGCCATCAGGCAGGGGGCTAATGAAAAACTGTTTTTT.

Here the CDR3 reads CASSLAGTGTGIYGYTF. In nucleotides, the CDR3 is TGTGCCAGCAGCTTAGCAGGGACCGGTACAGGGATCTATGGCTACACCTTC. V and J are TRBV7-2 and TRBJ1-2; a weak D match, TRBD1 (6 bases). Trimming shortened V by 0 bases and J by 4 bases, and 18 bases separated the two germline ends. This CDR3 spans 17 amino acids. Germline values: CDR1 SGHTA, CDR2 FQGNSA. The full variable domain, with the rest looked up from reference TRBV7-2 and TRBJ1-2, is GAGVSQSPSNKVTEKGKDVELRCDPISGHTALYWYRQSLGQGLEFLIYFQGNSAPDKSGLPSDRFSAERTGGSVSTLTIQRTQQEDSAVYLCASSLAGTGTGIYGYTFGSGTRLTVV.

The V call is TRBV2, the J call TRBJ1-6, with 11 positions matching TRBD1. The germline V gene encodes CDR1 SNHLY and CDR2 FYNNEI. The CDR3 spans 16 residues. J lost 5 bases, V lost 5 bases, and 5 bases had no gene match. The CDR3 DNA reads as TGTGCCAGCAGTAGGACAGGGGGCGAGAATAATTCACCCCTCCACTTT. It translates to CASSRTGGENNSPLHF.

For this clone: One end of the junction is discordant with germline, which a read error may explain. J is TRBJ2-2 and V is TRBV5-1, with D perhaps TRBD1 (5 bases). Germline V lookup: CDR1 SGHRS, CDR2 YFSETQ. This CDR3 is 13 amino acids long. CDR3 bases: TGCGCCAGCAGCTTGGGGGGCCCCGGAGAGCTGTTTTTT. It specifies CASSLGGPGELFF.

This clone was seen more than once but under ten times. The genes are TRBV6-1 and TRBJ1-6; no firm D call. From germline, CDR1 is MNHNS and CDR2 SASEGT. CDR3 length equals 12 residues. With 6 bases removed from V and 9 bases from J, the gap between germline ends came to 9 bases. The chain's CDR3 is CASRPPGSPLHF. The CDR3 bases are TGTGCCAGCAGACCACCGGGTTCACCCCTCCACTTT.

This clone has more than one count but fewer than ten. The chain recombines TRBV29-1 with TRBJ1-1; D possibly corresponds to TRBD1 (5 bases). V was clipped by 4 bases and J by 5 bases, with 14 bases between them. Germline V gene data show CDR1 as SQVTM and CDR2 as ANQGSEA. CDR3 length: 13 residues. The CDR3 DNA reads TGCAGCGTTGTAAGGGGTAAGGTGACTGAAGCTTTCTTT. This codes for CSVVRGKVTEAFF.

This chain joins TRBV19 and TRBJ1-3; no firm D call. Germline V gene data show CDR1 as LNHDA and CDR2 as SQIVND (reference sequence). The CDR3 runs to 17 residues. V lost 8 bases to trimming and J lost 1 base, with 21 bases between them. The DNA of the CDR3 is TGTGCCAGTTCCGACCCTGGAGGGTTTGAATCTGGAAACACCATATATTTT. Translation: CASSDPGGFESGNTIYF.

The V call is TRBV30, the J call TRBJ2-7; 7 positions match TRBD2. The germline gives CDR1 GTSNPN, CDR2 SVGIG (reference sequence). This CDR3 region has 14 residues. V lost 2 bases to trimming and J lost 0 bases; unmatched junction nucleotides: 4. The DNA for the CDR3 is TGTGCCTGGAGTCACGGGGGGAGCTCCTACGAGCAGTACTTC. This encodes CAWSHGGSSYEQYF.

V gene TRBV28 combines with J gene TRBJ2-7; 7 bases map to TRBD1. CDR1 is MDHEN and CDR2 is SYDVKM in the germline V gene. The V gene end was trimmed by 6 bases and the J gene end by 6 bases; junction bases not matched to a gene: 8. The CDR3 length is 13 residues. CDR3: CASRPDRVSEQYF. For the CDR3, the DNA is TGTGCCAGCAGGCCAGACAGGGTCAGCGAGCAGTACTTC.

V and J are TRBV11-2 and TRBJ2-5, with D unclear. Germline V gene sequence: CDR1 SGHAT, CDR2 FQNNGV. The CDR3 sequence is 14 residues long. V was clipped by 0 bases and J by 3 bases, with 8 bases between them. This CDR3 reads CASSLDLNKETQYF. The CDR3 DNA sequence: TGTGCCAGCAGCTTAGACCTAAATAAAGAGACCCAGTACTTC. The full variable domain, completed using reference TRBV11-2 and TRBJ2-5, is EAGVAQSPRYKIIEKRQSVAFWCNPISGHATLYWYQQILGQGPKLLIQFQNNGVVDDSQLPKDRFSAERLKGVDSTLKIQPAKLEDSAVYLCASSLDLNKETQYFGPGTRLLVL.

The V gene is TRBV27, the J gene TRBJ1-4; 7 positions match TRBD1. Trimming cost V 6 bases and J 2 bases; bases outside gene matches: 6. The CDR3 is 15 amino acids. Germline CDR1 is MNHEY and CDR2 is SMNVEV (reference sequence). The chain's CDR3 is CASRPLGQTNEKLFF. The CDR3 DNA reads TGTGCCAGCAGGCCCTTGGGACAGACTAATGAAAAACTGTTTTTT.